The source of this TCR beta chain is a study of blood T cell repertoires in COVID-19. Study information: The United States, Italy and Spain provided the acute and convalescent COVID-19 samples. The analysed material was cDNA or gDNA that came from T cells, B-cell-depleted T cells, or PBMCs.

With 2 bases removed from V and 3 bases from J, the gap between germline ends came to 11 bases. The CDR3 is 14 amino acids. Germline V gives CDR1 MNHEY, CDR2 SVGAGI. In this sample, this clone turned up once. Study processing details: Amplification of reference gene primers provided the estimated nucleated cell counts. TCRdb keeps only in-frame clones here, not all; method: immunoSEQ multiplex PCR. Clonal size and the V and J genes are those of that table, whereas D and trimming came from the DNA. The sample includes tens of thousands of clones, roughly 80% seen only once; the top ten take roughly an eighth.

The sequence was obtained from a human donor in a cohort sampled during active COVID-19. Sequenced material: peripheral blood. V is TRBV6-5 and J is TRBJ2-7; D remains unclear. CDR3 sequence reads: CASSYGDSGYEQYF. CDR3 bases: TGTGCCAGCAGTTACGGCGACTCGGGCTACGAGCAGTACTTC.